This T cell receptor beta chain was sequenced during a study of PD-1 blockade in classical Hodgkin lymphoma. The CDR3 spans 17 residues. The V and J ends lost 0 bases and 2 bases, in that order; junction bases with no gene match: 6. Per germline, CDR1 KGHSH and CDR2 LQKENI. Repertoires were generated with immunoSEQ multiplex PCR, while TCRdb's copy carries only in-frame clones and drops some. This sample yields roughly 70,000 clones, of which 93% are seen a single time; over 2.5% belongs to the top ten. Documented time point: newly diagnosed, previously untreated cHL patient sample. This receptor was taken from a human donor with classical Hodgkin lymphoma. The rearrangement joins TRBV18 to TRBJ2-7, with TRBD1 matching 11 bases. Input material: peripheral blood mononuclear cells (PBMCs). The CDR3 sequence is CASSPPPGTGGTYEQYF. The CDR3 DNA sequence: TGTGCCAGCTCACCACCTCCCGGGACAGGGGGAACCTACGAGCAGTACTTC.